The entry below describes one T cell receptor beta chain. Antigen unknown. This sample is part of a study of cytomegalovirus exposure and HLA in healthy donors. Per the germline V gene, CDR1 is SGHRS and CDR2 is YFSETQ. The CDR3 totals 14 residues. V was clipped by 0 bases and J by 1 base, with 5 bases between them. Regarding the study as a whole: Reports described diagnosis of cytomegalovirus status by the classifier as highly specific and sensitive.

Profiling relied on immunoSEQ multiplex PCR, and the TCRdb table lists in-frame clones only, not all of them. The sample has 150,000 to 200,000 clones; about 90% are singletons. Sequenced: PBMCs. V and J are TRBV5-1 and TRBJ2-1, with D uncertain. This TCR derives from a young woman in good health and CMV-seropositive. This chain's CDR3 is CASSLDMSYNEQFF. As DNA, the CDR3 is TGCGCCAGCAGCTTGGATATGTCCTACAATGAGCAGTTCTTC.